This T cell receptor beta chain was recorded in a study of cytomegalovirus exposure and HLA in healthy donors. Study-level points and caveats: Most subjects' HLA-A and HLA-B alleles were reportedly predicted from TCR beta sequences.

The PCR contained 60 Vbeta and 13 Jbeta primers. The assay was immunoSEQ multiplex PCR, and TCRdb's table has in-frame clones only and misses some. The table records fewer than 200,000 clones, over 70% of them present only once. Germline V lookup: CDR1 KGHSH, CDR2 LQKENI. The CDR3 runs to 17 residues. The trim removed 1 base at V and 4 bases at J, leaving 10 bases unmatched. Points on this clone: What it recognizes is unknown.

This chain connects TRBV18 to TRBJ1-5; 7 nucleotides agree with TRBD1. Sequences were obtained from PBMCs. This TCR was recovered from a male donor in good health and CMV-seropositive. The CDR3 region has the DNA TGTGCCAGCTCACCACTTCCGGGACAGACTAGTAATCAGCCCCAGCATTTT. Its protein is CASSPLPGQTSNQPQHF.